Following are 22 T cell receptor beta chains from one sample sequenced in a study of Graves' ophthalmopathy and Graves' hyperthyroidism (dated by TCRdb to the late 2010s). Sequencing took place on an Illumina HiSeq 2000. For repertoire sequencing, TCR beta CDR3 regions were amplified from RNA transcripts. A first-round RT-PCR used HTBI primers with the Qiagen OneStep RT-PCR kit, followed by a second-round multiplex PCR, size selection and purification. TCRdb reran the public reads through fastp at Q25 and MiXCR, keeping productive beta chains. Merged by CDR3 protein, the rows form single entries marked with the most common genes and DNA. The sample yields 300,000 to 400,000 distinct CDR3 sequences; 17% were counted once. The biggest ten clones account for 9% to 15% of the sample. The specimen was peripheral blood. These receptor sequences come from an adult man with Graves' ophthalmopathy.

The sample holds many counts of this clonotype. V gene TRBV20-1 combines with J gene TRBJ1-5, with no clear D. V lost 7 bases and J lost 0, with 10 bases in between. There are 13 residues in the CDR3. Germline values: CDR1 DFQATT, CDR2 SNEGSKA (reference sequence). The CDR3 reads CSVRGYSNQPQHF. CDR3 coding DNA: TGCAGTGTCAGAGGGTATAGCAATCAGCCCCAGCATTTT.

V gene TRBV19 combines with J gene TRBJ1-6; D unresolved. Germline V gene data show CDR1 as LNHDA and CDR2 as SQIVND (reference sequence). The V end lost 5 bases, the J end lost 7 bases, and 12 bases lay between the germline ends. There are 14 residues in the CDR3. CDR3 bases: TGTGCCAGTAGTGTGTCAAACGGGAATTCACCCCTCCACTTT. This encodes CASSVSNGNSPLHF.

There are many counts of this clonotype. The V and J genes are TRBV6-1 and TRBJ2-7, with 10 bases fitting TRBD2. Looked up from germline, CDR1 is MNHNS and CDR2 is SASEGT. This CDR3 spans 14 amino acids. V lost 6 bases, J lost 4 bases, and 6 bases stayed unmatched. The DNA for the CDR3 is TGTGCCAGCAGAAACGAGCGGGAGGGATACGAGCAGTACTTC. This encodes CASRNEREGYEQYF.

This clonotype has ten or more counts. A clone one base away is much larger, so this may be a read error. The chain recombines TRBV7-2 with TRBJ2-7, with D possibly TRBD2 on 6 matching bases. This CDR3 region has 13 residues. CDR1 is SGHTA and CDR2 is FQGNSA in the germline V gene. V was pared by 5 bases and J by 6 bases, with 14 bases between. CDR3 amino acids: CASSIMTGGEQYF. In DNA form, the CDR3 reads TGTGCCAGCAGCATAATGACCGGGGGCGAGCAGTACTTC. Full variable domain (missing parts from reference TRBV7-2 and TRBJ2-7): GAGVSQSPSNKVTEKGKDVELRCDPISGHTALYWYRQSLGQGLEFLIYFQGNSAPDKSGLPSDRFSAERTGGSVSTLTIQRTQQEDSAVYLCASSIMTGGEQYFGPGTRLTVT.

In its sample, this clonotype was seen many times. V and J are TRBV28 and TRBJ2-7; 8 bases are shared with TRBD1. There are 16 residues in the CDR3. The junction had 10 bases not matched to a gene; V was cut back by 2 bases and J by 4 bases. Germline CDR1 is MDHEN and CDR2 is SYDVKM. CDR3 sequence reads: CASSLVSGQVSYEQYF. The DNA for the CDR3 is TGTGCCAGCAGTTTAGTATCGGGACAGGTTTCGTACGAGCAGTACTTC.

The V call is TRBV7-2, the J call TRBJ1-1, with 7 bases identical to TRBD1. Per the germline V gene, CDR1 is SGHTA and CDR2 is FQGNSA. The CDR3 runs to 15 residues. The V segment lost 3 bases and the J segment 3 bases; nucleotides outside the gene matches: 7. The DNA for the CDR3 is TGTGCCAGCAGCTTGACAGGGAACGGGTACACTGAAGCTTTCTTT. Translated: CASSLTGNGYTEAFF.

This clonotype has a count of ten or more. The chain uses TRBV30 and TRBJ2-7; D unresolved. This CDR3 is built from 11 residues. V lost 3 bases to trimming and J lost 3 bases, with 6 bases between them. Germline V CDR1 and CDR2: GTSNPN, SVGIG (reference sequence). The CDR3 nucleotides read TGTGCCTGGAGAGGTCGCTACGAGCAGTACTTC. Its translation is CAWRGRYEQYF.

This clonotype was recorded many times. The chain combines TRBV11-2 with TRBJ1-1, with a tentative D call TRBD1 (5 bases). Trimming pared 2 bases from V and 1 base from J, leaving 8 bases between. CDR1 SGHAT and CDR2 FQNNGV come from the germline V gene. The CDR3 is 14 amino acids. This CDR3 is CASSLRDGNTEAFF. The CDR3 DNA sequence: TGTGCCAGCAGCTTAAGGGACGGGAACACTGAAGCTTTCTTT.

Turning to this clonotype: The germline gene is not matched at one end of the junction; a read error may be the cause. The chain combines TRBV19 with TRBJ2-7; 7 positions agree with TRBD1. The CDR3 runs 14 residues. From germline, CDR1 is LNHDA and CDR2 SQIVND (reference sequence). CDR3 region: CASSQDRVSCEQYF. In DNA, the CDR3 is TGTGCCAGTAGTCAAGACAGGGTCTCCTGCGAGCAGTACTTC.

This clonotype has ten or more counts. V gene TRBV30 combines with J gene TRBJ2-7; D is possibly TRBD1 or TRBD2 (5 bases each). The germline V gene has CDR1 GTSNPN and CDR2 SVGIG (reference sequence). The length of the CDR3 is 12 residues. Trimming took off 2 bases at V and 9 bases at J, with 14 bases between the two ends. The chain's CDR3 is CAWSSIRDGQYF. In DNA, the CDR3 is TGTGCCTGGAGTAGTATTCGGGACGGGCAGTACTTC.

This clonotype was detected ten times or more. CDR3 in DNA: TGCAGTGCCCCCCTTCAGGCAGCGGGGTCCTCCTACGAGCAGTACTTC. The encoded protein is CSAPLQAAGSSYEQYF. V usage is TRBV20-1 and J usage is TRBJ2-7; 7 bases align to TRBD2. Germline V lookup: CDR1 DFQATT, CDR2 SNEGSKA (reference sequence). V gave up 6 bases and J gave up 0 bases; unmatched junction bases: 14. The CDR3 totals 16 residues.

The chain carries TRBV6-1 and TRBJ1-1; maybe TRBD1 (5 bases). Trimming shortened V by 4 bases and J by 6 bases, and 12 bases separated the two germline ends. The germline CDR1 and CDR2 sequences are MNHNS and SASEGT. The CDR3 totals 13 residues. Here the CDR3 reads CASSAQAFAEAFF. The CDR3 nucleotides read TGTGCCAGCAGTGCACAGGCTTTCGCTGAAGCTTTCTTT.

The sample holds many counts of this clonotype. The chain joins TRBV6-2 or TRBV6-3 to TRBJ2-7; the match to TRBD1 covers 9 bases. This CDR3 has 15 amino acids. Germline V gives CDR1 MNHEY, CDR2 SVGEGT. V lost 11 bases to trimming and J lost 3 bases; unmatched junction nucleotides: 14. CDR3 residues: CAAKATTGGDYEQYF. The DNA of the CDR3 is TGTGCCGCCAAAGCGACTACAGGGGGCGACTACGAGCAGTACTTC.

At least ten counts were recorded for this clonotype. This sequence joins TRBV7-8 and TRBJ2-7; D is undetermined. CDR3 length equals 14 residues. Trimming took off 1 base at V and 2 bases at J, with 9 bases between the two ends. Germline assignment: CDR1 SGHVS and CDR2 FQNEAQ. CDR3 region: CASSLVGVTYEQYF. CDR3 bases: TGTGCCAGCAGCTTAGTAGGCGTCACCTACGAGCAGTACTTC.

This clonotype was detected ten times or more. The chain recombines TRBV28 with TRBJ1-5; D is unresolved. The CDR3 totals 13 residues. Trimming shortened V by 5 bases and J by 4 bases, and 9 bases separated the two germline ends. Germline V gives CDR1 MDHEN, CDR2 SYDVKM. This chain's CDR3 is CASSRRENQPQHF. CDR3 bases: TGTGCCAGCAGTAGACGGGAAAATCAGCCCCAGCATTTT.

This clonotype was found many times. J is TRBJ2-7 and V is TRBV6-5; D call uncertain. Trimming removed 4 bases from V and 1 base from J, with 5 bases in between. From germline, CDR1 is MNHEY and CDR2 SVGAGI. The CDR3 has 12 residues. The CDR3 region has the DNA TGTGCCAGCAGTTTTGTATCCTACGAGCAGTACTTC. Its translation: CASSFVSYEQYF.

This clonotype was observed a handful of times. The J gene is TRBJ1-2, the V gene TRBV6-5, with a possible D match to TRBD1 (5 bases). Trimming stripped 4 bases from V and 0 bases from J, with 12 bases between. Looked up from germline, CDR1 is MNHEY and CDR2 is SVGAGI. CDR3 length equals 15 residues. CDR3 sequence reads: CASSSLDSSNYGYTF. The CDR3 DNA follows: TGTGCCAGCAGTTCCCTCGACAGCTCTAACTATGGCTACACCTTC.

About this clonotype: A read error may produce the germline difference seen at one junction end. The rearrangement joins TRBV7-2 to TRBJ2-5; 12 nucleotides match TRBD2. Germline lookup yields CDR1 SGHTA and CDR2 FQGNSA. There are 17 residues in the CDR3. CDR3 residues: CASSPLGLAGMKEIQYF. CDR3 nucleotides: TGTGCCAGCAGCCCGCTCGGACTAGCGGGGATGAAAGAGATCCAGTACTTC.

This clonotype was detected ten times or more. The chain combines TRBV28 with TRBJ1-5, with 9 bases fitting TRBD1. The CDR3 is 15 residues long. The ends lost 3 bases at V and 7 bases at J; junction bases unmatched: 7. Germline V gene sequence: CDR1 MDHEN, CDR2 SYDVKM. The CDR3 loop is CASSFGDRGRQPQHF. CDR3 coding DNA: TGTGCCAGCAGTTTTGGTGACAGGGGGAGGCAGCCCCAGCATTTT. Supplemented by reference TRBV28 and TRBJ1-5, the full variable domain reads DVKVTQSSRYLVKRTGEKVFLECVQDMDHENMFWYRQDPGLGLRLIYFSYDVKMKEKGDIPEGYSVSREKKERFSLILESASTNQTSMYLCASSFGDRGRQPQHFGDGTRLSIL.

The chain links TRBV6-1 to TRBJ2-7, with 11 bases fitting TRBD1. This CDR3 is 13 amino acids long. Losses at the gene ends were 8 bases for V and 2 bases for J; bases not matched to a gene: 2. CDR1 is MNHNS, CDR2 SASEGT, per germline. The CDR3 region is CASEGQGAYEQYF. In nucleotides, the CDR3 is TGTGCCAGCGAGGGACAGGGGGCCTACGAGCAGTACTTC.

There are many counts of this clonotype. J is TRBJ2-7 and V is TRBV10-3; the match to TRBD1 covers 11 bases. Germline lookup yields CDR1 ENHRY and CDR2 SYGVKD. The CDR3 extends over 13 amino acids. After removal of 8 bases from V and 0 bases from J, the junction contained 0 bases not matched to a gene. The CDR3 DNA reads as TGTGCCATCGGACAGGGGGCCTCCTACGAGCAGTACTTC. It is translated as CAIGQGASYEQYF.

The table lists this clonotype with many counts. The chain has TRBV11-2 and TRBJ2-2; TRBD1 might be the D (5 bases). Deletions cut 2 bases from V and 2 bases from J, with 6 bases between. This CDR3 is built from 14 residues. Germline CDR1 is SGHAT and CDR2 is FQNNGV. The CDR3 sequence: CASSLQGNTGELFF. In DNA, the CDR3 is TGTGCCAGCAGCTTACAGGGAAACACCGGGGAGCTGTTTTTT.